The clone carrying this TCR beta chain was recorded a few times. These data are taken from a study of T-cell memory formation after mild COVID-19. Study-wide background: Each donor largely had its own TCR clusters.

TCRdb used MiXCR to reprocess the 5' RACE reads, holding one entry per CDR3 protein. The sample carries nearly 110,000 distinct CDR3 sequences, under 15% recorded once. Sample: PBMCs or a T cell subset sorted from them (not recorded which). This sequence originates from an adult woman who had mild COVID-19 (a few samples of this study predate the infection). Cell type and time point are not known.

The CDR3 sequence: CASSPGTANTEAFF. CDR3 DNA: TGTGCCAGCAGCCCAGGGACAGCGAACACTGAAGCTTTCTTT. The chain joins TRBV13 to TRBJ1-1; 7 bases are shared with TRBD1. CDR1 and CDR2 (germline): PRHDT, FYEKMQ (reference sequence). J lost 1 base, V lost 5 bases, and 4 bases had no gene match. The length of the CDR3 is 14 residues. Full variable domain (remainder filled in from reference TRBV13 and TRBJ1-1): AAGVIQSPRHLIKEKRETATLKCYPIPRHDTVYWYQQGPGQDPQFLISFYEKMQSDKGSIPDRFSAQQFSDYHSELNMSSLELGDSALYFCASSPGTANTEAFFGQGTRLTVV.